The entry that follows covers one T cell receptor (beta chain) sequence. Distinct nucleotide sequences in the sample also encode this CDR3. These data originate in a study of control samples from healthy donors and cancer patients. Germline V gives CDR1 MNHEY, CDR2 SMNVEV (reference sequence). CDR3 length: 14 amino acids. The V gene lost 7 bases and the J gene lost 3 bases, with 15 bases spanning the gap. Clones were read by immunoSEQ multiplex PCR, and TCRdb kept only the in-frame ones, dropping some. The sample carries 100,000 to 150,000 clones, around 87% recorded once. Material for sequencing was blood. The receptor comes from a man aged 35 to 55 in good health. The V and J genes are TRBV27 and TRBJ1-1, with D perhaps matching TRBD1 (5 bases). This CDR3 is CASKGATGDTEAFF. The DNA for the CDR3 is TGTGCCAGCAAAGGGGCCACCGGGGACACTGAAGCTTTCTTT.